The rows below give T cell receptor beta chains drawn from one sample of a study of CD8 T cells in Susac syndrome. Each CDR3 protein is one row after TCRdb ran MiXCR on the immunoSEQ multiplex PCR reads. This table holds fewer than 150,000 distinct CDR3 sequences, 91% found once. The specimen sequenced was CD8+ T cells from PBMCs. The receptors shown here come from a human donor with multiple sclerosis. Each CDR3 is given with its conserved first and last residue. D genes are given only for firm matches. Size tells how often a clone was seen (once, few, many) or the class of an expanded clone, and some rows leave it out.

v_gene	j_gene	abundance	d_gene	CDR3nt	CDR3aa
TRBV11-2	TRBJ2-2	NA	TRBD1	TGTGCCAGCAGCTACTACAGGGGGCCGAACACCGGGGAGCTGTTTTTT	CASSYYRGPNTGELFF
TRBV5-6	TRBJ2-1	once	TRBD2	TGTGCCAGCAGCTTCCTCCTAGCGGGAGAGGTCAATGAGCAGTTCTTC	CASSFLLAGEVNEQFF
TRBV5-4	TRBJ2-3	NA	NA	TGTGCCAGCAGCCTCCTGGGGGGGCGGGTGGACTCGGGAGATACGCAGTATTTT	CASSLLGGRVDSGDTQYF
TRBV12-3/TRBV12-4	TRBJ2-7	once	TRBD2	TGTGCCAGCAGTTTGACTAGCAACCCCTACGAGCAGTACTTC	CASSLTSNPYEQYF
TRBV27	TRBJ1-4	NA	NA	TGTGCCAGCAGTCTAGGGGAGGAACTGTTTTTT	CASSLGEELFF
TRBV7-9	TRBJ2-5	NA	NA	TGTGCCAGCAGCTTCAGGGAGCTCCAAGAGACCCAGTACTTC	CASSFRELQETQYF
TRBV18	TRBJ2-7	NA	NA	TGTGCCAGCTCACCACTCTCCGGGGAGCAGTACTTC	CASSPLSGEQYF
TRBV7-2	TRBJ2-1	NA	TRBD2	TGTGCCAGCAGCCCACTAGCGAGCTACAATGAGCAGTTCTTC	CASSPLASYNEQFF
TRBV4-2	TRBJ2-6	NA	TRBD1	TGTGCCAGCAGCCGGCCCGGGACAGACCCCGGGTCTGGGGCCAACGTCCTGACTTTC	CASSRPGTDPGSGANVLTF
TRBV4-1	TRBJ1-4	NA	NA	TGCGCCAGCAGCCACTACGGTTCAACTAATGAAAAACTGTTTTTT	CASSHYGSTNEKLFF
TRBV15	TRBJ2-6	once	NA	TGTGCCACCAGAACCAGTGGGGCCAACGTCCTGACTTTC	CATRTSGANVLTF
TRBV27	TRBJ2-3	once	NA	TGTGCCAGCAGTTTAAGGTCTAGCTGGGGCACAGATACGCAGTATTTT	CASSLRSSWGTDTQYF
TRBV23-1	TRBJ2-5	NA	NA	TGCGCCAGCAGTCAATCCAACTTAGGAGGGAGTCAAGAGACCCAGTACTTC	CASSQSNLGGSQETQYF
TRBV7-2	TRBJ2-7	NA	NA	TGTGCCAGCAGCTCCCAGGGCAACGAGCAGTACTTC	CASSSQGNEQYF
TRBV18	TRBJ2-7	NA	NA	TGTGCCAGCTCACCACCCCAAGGGCAAACCTACGAGCAGTACTTC	CASSPPQGQTYEQYF
TRBV27	TRBJ1-1	once	NA	TGTGCCAGCAGTTTATCGACTCCGATCCTCACTGAAGCTTTCTTT	CASSLSTPILTEAFF
TRBV7-2	TRBJ2-5	NA	NA	TGTGCCAGCAGTCCCGTGGGGGTGAGGGCGGGGGAGACCCAGTACTTC	CASSPVGVRAGETQYF
TRBV30	TRBJ2-7	once	NA	TGTGCTTCCAGGGAGTCGGCGGGCTACGAGCAGTACTTC	CASRESAGYEQYF
TRBV19	TRBJ2-7	few	NA	TGTGCCAGTAGCCGGGCAGGCAGCTCCTACGAGCAGTACTTC	CASSRAGSSYEQYF
TRBV4-1	TRBJ2-7	NA	TRBD2	TGCGCCAGCAGCCCCGGACTAGCGGGAGCAACCGAGCAGTACTTC	CASSPGLAGATEQYF
TRBV19	TRBJ2-7	few	TRBD1	TGTGCCAGTAGTCTGCAGGGGGCCTCCTACGAGCAGTACTTC	CASSLQGASYEQYF
TRBV29-1	TRBJ1-1	NA	NA	TGCAGCGTTGATGGGGGATCGAACACTGAAGCTTTCTTT	CSVDGGSNTEAFF
TRBV5-5	TRBJ2-1	NA	NA	TGTGCCAGCAGCTTGGGCTTAGCGGAAGACAATGAGCAGTTCTTC	CASSLGLAEDNEQFF
TRBV6-2/TRBV6-3	TRBJ2-7	NA	TRBD1	TGTGCCAGCAGCCAGGACAGGGAGAAGGGGACGAGCGACGAGCAGTACTTC	CASSQDREKGTSDEQYF
TRBV6-5	TRBJ1-2	once	NA	TGTGCCAGCAGTTTAGTGGCAGGGTACTATGGCTACACCTTC	CASSLVAGYYGYTF
TRBV4-1	TRBJ1-1	NA	NA	TGCGCCAGCAGCCAAGGAGCGGGCCTGAGCACTGAAGCTTTCTTT	CASSQGAGLSTEAFF
TRBV29-1	TRBJ1-2	NA	NA	TGCAGCGCCAGGCCCCTTCGAGGGCGCTATGGCTACACCTTC	CSARPLRGRYGYTF
TRBV6-5	TRBJ2-7	NA	NA	TGTGCCAGCAGTTCTCCCGCGACAGACCCCTACGAGCAGTACTTC	CASSSPATDPYEQYF
TRBV3-1	TRBJ2-3	once	TRBD2	TGTGCCAGCAGCTGGGGACTAGCCACAGATACGCAGTATTTT	CASSWGLATDTQYF
TRBV4-3	TRBJ1-5	NA	NA	TGCGCCAGCAGCCAAGAGTCAGGGCAGGACAATCAGCCCCAGCATTTT	CASSQESGQDNQPQHF
TRBV20-1	TRBJ1-5	NA	TRBD1	TGCAGTGCTCCGTTCGTCACAGGGGGCAACAATCAGCCCCAGCATTTT	CSAPFVTGGNNQPQHF
TRBV9	TRBJ2-2	NA	NA	TGTGCCAGCAGCCCTCCTTTAGTGGGGACAACCGGGGAGCTGTTTTTT	CASSPPLVGTTGELFF
TRBV30	TRBJ2-1	NA	NA	TGTGCCTGGAGTGGCGGACTCTTGGGGTTCAATGAGCAGTTCTTC	CAWSGGLLGFNEQFF
TRBV7-2	TRBJ2-2	NA	NA	TGTGCCAGCAGCTTAAGAAGCGTCGGGGAGCTGTTTTTT	CASSLRSVGELFF
TRBV4-3	TRBJ1-3	NA	NA	TGCGCCAGCAGCCAAGATTACGGGCAGCTTGGAAACACCATATATTTT	CASSQDYGQLGNTIYF
TRBV13	TRBJ2-2	NA	NA	TGTGCCAGCAGCTTAGTAACCAGGGTGGGAGACACCGGGGAGCTGTTTTTT	CASSLVTRVGDTGELFF
TRBV30	TRBJ1-1	NA	NA	TGTGCCTGGAGTGTAATGACCACTGAAGCTTTCTTT	CAWSVMTTEAFF
TRBV7-6	TRBJ1-5	NA	NA	TGTGCCAGCAGCCCCGCGGGACTACCCCAGCATTTT	CASSPAGLPQHF
TRBV7-6	TRBJ2-3	NA	NA	TGTGCCAGCAGCTTACACCAGAACACAGATACGCAGTATTTT	CASSLHQNTDTQYF
TRBV11-2	TRBJ2-7	NA	NA	TGTGCGATCGGGTATACCTACGAGCAGTACTTC	CAIGYTYEQYF